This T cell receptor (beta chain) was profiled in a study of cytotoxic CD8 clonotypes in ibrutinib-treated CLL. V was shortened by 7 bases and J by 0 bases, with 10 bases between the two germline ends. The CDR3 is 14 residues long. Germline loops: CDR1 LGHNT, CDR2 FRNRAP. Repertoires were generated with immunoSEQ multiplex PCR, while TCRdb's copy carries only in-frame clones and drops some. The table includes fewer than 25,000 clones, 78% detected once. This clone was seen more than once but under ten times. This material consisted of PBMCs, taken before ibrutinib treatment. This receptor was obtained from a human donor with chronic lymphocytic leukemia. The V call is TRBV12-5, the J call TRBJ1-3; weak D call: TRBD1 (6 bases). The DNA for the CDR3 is TGTGCTAGTGACCAGACAGGCTCTGGAAACACCATATATTTT. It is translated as CASDQTGSGNTIYF.